This T cell receptor beta chain was obtained from a study of blood T cell repertoires in COVID-19. Background on the study: Some COVID-19 samples were acute and others convalescent; all came from the United States, Italy and Spain. Sources were T cells, B-cell-depleted T cells, or PBMCs; the material itself was cDNA or gDNA.

How the authors handled the data: Counts of nucleated cells, estimated from reference gene primer amplification, were obtained. Sequencing used immunoSEQ multiplex PCR; TCRdb keeps in-frame clones, though not all of them. The V and J calls and clone size come from that table; D and trimming were worked out from the DNA. Altogether approximately 36,000 clones are present, 84% being singletons, with the ten largest covering over 1.5%. Seattle's enrolled individuals joined amid active infection and were then monitored longitudinally. CDR1 and CDR2 from the germline V gene are KGHSH and LQKENI. CDR3 length: 18 residues. The germline V and J ends were trimmed by 2 bases and 5 bases, with 22 bases remaining between them.

The sequence was collected from a man between 60 and 75 years old with COVID-19, enrolled during active disease. This chain joins TRBV18 and TRBJ1-5, with D possibly TRBD1 on 6 matching bases. Material: peripheral blood. The CDR3 nucleotides read TGTGCCAGCTCACCAAGCCGTTCAGGGGTGGGGGCCGATCAGCCCCAGCATTTT. Translated: CASSPSRSGVGADQPQHF.